The rows below give T cell receptor beta chains drawn from one sample of a study of blood T cell repertoires in COVID-19. The data were produced by immunoSEQ multiplex PCR, yet TCRdb's version contains in-frame clones alone and is incomplete. The repertoire includes about 60,000 clones, roughly 84% of them detected once, and roughly a sixth sits in the top ten. Sequenced material: peripheral blood. These receptors were obtained from a man aged 70 or older with active COVID-19. Each CDR3 is given with its conserved first and last residue. D genes are given only for firm matches. The size field is filled for only some rows; it gives once, few, many or a size class.

size: -
V: TRBV24-1
D: -
J: TRBJ2-1
CDR3: CATSDLGTHFYNNEQFF
DNA: TGTGCCACCAGTGATTTGGGGACTCACTTTTATAACAATGAGCAGTTCTTC

size: once
V: TRBV7-9
D: -
J: TRBJ1-3
CDR3: CASSLRQDPTLRVNTIYF
DNA: TGTGCCAGCAGCTTGAGACAGGACCCTACCTTGCGAGTAAACACCATATATTTT

size: few
V: TRBV2
D: -
J: TRBJ1-2
CDR3: CASKGGGYGYTF
DNA: TGTGCCAGCAAAGGGGGTGGATATGGCTACACCTTC

size: once
V: TRBV21-1
D: -
J: TRBJ2-7
CDR3: CASSKARVGTGVIYEQYF
DNA: TGTGCCAGCAGCAAAGCGAGGGTCGGGACAGGGGTGATCTACGAGCAGTACTTC

size: -
V: TRBV5-1
D: TRBD1
J: TRBJ1-2
CDR3: CASSSQTGANYGYTF
DNA: TGCGCCAGCAGCTCCCAGACAGGGGCAAACTATGGCTACACCTTC

size: -
V: TRBV25-1
D: -
J: TRBJ2-1
CDR3: CASSKDLVPHEQFF
DNA: TGTGCCAGCAGCAAAGACCTAGTACCGCATGAGCAGTTCTTC

size: -
V: TRBV27
D: TRBD2
J: TRBJ2-2
CDR3: CASRQTSHTGELFF
DNA: TGTGCCAGCAGGCAGACTAGCCACACCGGGGAGCTGTTTTTT

size: -
V: TRBV6-5
D: -
J: TRBJ2-5
CDR3: CASSRSDGQETQYF
DNA: TGTGCCAGCAGTAGAAGTGACGGGCAAGAGACCCAGTACTTC

size: -
V: TRBV13
D: TRBD2
J: TRBJ2-2
CDR3: CASSSPFLAGGTNTGELFF
DNA: TGTGCCAGCAGCTCCCCTTTTTTAGCGGGAGGGACGAACACCGGGGAGCTGTTTTTT

size: once
V: TRBV6-5
D: TRBD2
J: TRBJ2-3
CDR3: CASSSLAGGPDTQYF
DNA: TGTGCCAGCAGTTCGCTAGCGGGAGGGCCAGATACGCAGTATTTT

size: -
V: TRBV4-3
D: -
J: TRBJ2-1
CDR3: CASSQVEGKEQFF
DNA: TGCGCCAGCAGCCAAGTCGAGGGTAAAGAGCAGTTCTTC

size: -
V: TRBV19
D: -
J: TRBJ1-5
CDR3: CASRNQGGGNQPQHF
DNA: TGTGCCAGTAGAAATCAAGGGGGGGGCAATCAGCCCCAGCATTTT

size: -
V: TRBV29-1
D: -
J: TRBJ2-7
CDR3: CSVELANYEQYF
DNA: TGCAGCGTTGAACTAGCGAACTACGAGCAGTACTTC

size: -
V: TRBV9
D: TRBD1
J: TRBJ2-5
CDR3: CASSHAPRDRGKKETQYF
DNA: TGTGCCAGCAGCCACGCCCCCAGGGACAGGGGTAAGAAGGAGACCCAGTACTTC

size: -
V: TRBV10-3
D: -
J: TRBJ1-1
CDR3: CAISVAENTEAFF
DNA: TGTGCCATCAGTGTGGCAGAAAACACTGAAGCTTTCTTT

size: -
V: TRBV6-2/TRBV6-3
D: TRBD1
J: TRBJ2-2
CDR3: CASSLRQGARAGELFF
DNA: TGTGCCAGCAGTTTGCGGCAGGGGGCGCGTGCCGGGGAGCTGTTTTTT

size: -
V: TRBV4-3
D: -
J: TRBJ2-3
CDR3: CASSQGTQLDTQYF
DNA: TGCGCCAGCAGCCAAGGGACTCAATTAGATACGCAGTATTTT

size: -
V: TRBV19
D: -
J: TRBJ2-7
CDR3: CASSIEAGEQYF
DNA: TGTGCCAGTAGTATAGAGGCGGGTGAGCAGTACTTC

size: -
V: TRBV9
D: -
J: TRBJ2-5
CDR3: CASSVAGRGETQYF
DNA: TGTGCCAGCAGCGTAGCGGGGAGAGGGGAGACCCAGTACTTC

size: few
V: TRBV5-1
D: -
J: TRBJ2-2
CDR3: CASSSMGLTNTGELFF
DNA: TGCGCCAGCAGCTCCATGGGACTTACTAACACCGGGGAGCTGTTTTTT

size: -
V: TRBV28
D: TRBD2
J: TRBJ2-3
CDR3: CASSLAGTRGTDTQYF
DNA: TGTGCCAGCAGTTTAGCCGGGACTAGGGGCACAGATACGCAGTATTTT

size: -
V: TRBV24-1
D: TRBD2
J: TRBJ2-5
CDR3: CATSDPSRGGEETQYF
DNA: TGTGCCACCAGTGATCCCAGCCGGGGAGGGGAAGAGACCCAGTACTTC

size: -
V: TRBV5-6
D: -
J: TRBJ2-1
CDR3: CASSLVQLTSSYNEQFF
DNA: TGTGCCAGCAGCTTGGTCCAGTTGACTAGCTCCTACAATGAGCAGTTCTTC

size: -
V: TRBV7-9
D: -
J: TRBJ1-2
CDR3: CASSLTGSTYGYTF
DNA: TGTGCCAGCAGCTTAACGGGATCCACCTATGGCTACACCTTC

size: -
V: TRBV7-7
D: -
J: TRBJ2-2
CDR3: CASSARLEANTGELFF
DNA: TGTGCCAGCAGCGCCAGACTAGAGGCGAACACCGGGGAGCTGTTTTTT

size: -
V: TRBV5-4
D: TRBD2
J: TRBJ2-7
CDR3: CASSLRREPAYEQYF
DNA: TGTGCCAGCAGCCTTCGGCGGGAGCCCGCCTACGAGCAGTACTTC

size: -
V: TRBV5-1
D: -
J: TRBJ1-1
CDR3: CASSPGTPRSTEAFF
DNA: TGCGCCAGCAGCCCCGGAACACCGCGGAGCACTGAAGCTTTCTTT

size: -
V: TRBV5-1
D: TRBD1
J: TRBJ2-1
CDR3: CASSPSPGTGSEQFF
DNA: TGCGCCAGCAGCCCAAGTCCCGGGACAGGGAGTGAGCAGTTCTTC

size: -
V: TRBV5-1
D: -
J: TRBJ2-7
CDR3: CASPLEGHLYEQYF
DNA: TGCGCCAGCCCCTTGGAGGGACACCTCTACGAGCAGTACTTC

size: -
V: TRBV3-1/TRBV3-2
D: TRBD1
J: TRBJ2-1
CDR3: CASSQDWGPGGIQFF
DNA: TGTGCCAGCAGCCAAGATTGGGGACCAGGGGGAATACAGTTCTTC

size: -
V: TRBV30
D: -
J: TRBJ2-1
CDR3: CAWSVRSAKSYNEQFF
DNA: TGTGCCTGGAGTGTTAGGAGCGCAAAGTCCTACAATGAGCAGTTCTTC

size: -
V: TRBV6-5
D: TRBD2
J: TRBJ2-1
CDR3: CASSSPLAGGYNEQFF
DNA: TGTGCCAGCAGTTCGCCTCTAGCGGGAGGCTACAATGAGCAGTTCTTC

size: -
V: TRBV30
D: TRBD2
J: TRBJ2-3
CDR3: CAWSAVSGGRSDTQYF
DNA: TGTGCCTGGAGTGCTGTGTCGGGAGGTAGATCAGATACGCAGTATTTT

size: -
V: TRBV29-1
D: -
J: TRBJ1-4
CDR3: CSVQGLAEKLFF
DNA: TGCAGCGTTCAGGGGCTGGCGGAAAAACTGTTTTTT

size: -
V: TRBV5-5
D: TRBD2
J: TRBJ2-1
CDR3: CASRRGLADSYNEQFF
DNA: TGTGCCAGCAGGAGAGGACTAGCGGACTCCTACAATGAGCAGTTCTTC

size: -
V: TRBV29-1
D: -
J: TRBJ2-2
CDR3: CSVVLGAGELFF
DNA: TGCAGCGTTGTACTAGGTGCCGGGGAGCTGTTTTTT

size: -
V: TRBV30
D: TRBD2
J: TRBJ2-3
CDR3: CAWSVGTSGGTDTQYF
DNA: TGTGCCTGGAGTGTGGGGACTAGCGGAGGCACAGATACGCAGTATTTT

size: few
V: TRBV11-2
D: -
J: TRBJ1-2
CDR3: CASSLSGIPNYGYTF
DNA: TGTGCCAGCAGCTTATCAGGAATCCCAAACTATGGCTACACCTTC

size: -
V: TRBV4-3
D: -
J: TRBJ2-6
CDR3: CASSPSPSSGANVLTF
DNA: TGCGCCAGCAGCCCCTCCCCGAGTTCTGGGGCCAACGTCCTGACTTTC

size: -
V: TRBV3-1/TRBV3-2
D: -
J: TRBJ2-5
CDR3: CASSQDLSALGGTQYF
DNA: TGTGCCAGCAGCCAAGATCTTTCCGCACTAGGGGGGACCCAGTACTTC

size: -
V: TRBV18
D: -
J: TRBJ2-7
CDR3: CASSPPAGALQAGQYF
DNA: TGTGCCAGCTCACCACCGGCGGGGGCGCTTCAGGCCGGGCAGTACTTC

size: -
V: TRBV5-8
D: TRBD2
J: TRBJ2-7
CDR3: CASSLAPASGTAYEQYF
DNA: TGTGCCAGCAGCTTGGCCCCGGCTAGCGGGACAGCCTACGAGCAGTACTTC

size: -
V: TRBV6-6
D: -
J: TRBJ2-7
CDR3: CASSYSAGFEQYF
DNA: TGTGCCAGCAGTTACTCAGCAGGGTTCGAGCAGTACTTC

size: -
V: TRBV19
D: TRBD2
J: TRBJ2-7
CDR3: CASSLTSGRYEQYF
DNA: TGTGCCAGCAGTCTGACTAGCGGGAGGTACGAGCAGTACTTC

size: -
V: TRBV4-3
D: TRBD2
J: TRBJ2-3
CDR3: CASSQTTSGTDTQYF
DNA: TGCGCCAGCAGCCAAACGACTAGCGGCACAGATACGCAGTATTTT

size: -
V: TRBV2
D: -
J: TRBJ2-3
CDR3: CAAGYSTDTQYF
DNA: TGTGCCGCGGGTTATAGCACAGATACGCAGTATTTT

size: -
V: TRBV7-3
D: TRBD2
J: TRBJ2-7
CDR3: CASSFEGGLFYEQYF
DNA: TGTGCCAGCAGCTTTGAGGGAGGGCTCTTTTACGAGCAGTACTTC

size: -
V: TRBV5-1
D: TRBD2
J: TRBJ2-3
CDR3: CASSLELAGFRTDTQYF
DNA: TGCGCCAGCAGCTTGGAGCTAGCGGGTTTCAGAACAGATACGCAGTATTTT

size: -
V: TRBV6-2/TRBV6-3
D: -
J: TRBJ1-5
CDR3: CASSRRDSNQPQHF
DNA: TGTGCCAGCAGCCGACGGGATAGCAATCAGCCCCAGCATTTT

size: -
V: TRBV12-5
D: -
J: TRBJ1-1
CDR3: CASGFIAEAFF
DNA: TGTGCTAGTGGTTTTATAGCTGAAGCTTTCTTT